This T cell receptor beta chain was observed in a study of T cell responses to AZD1222 COVID-19 vaccine. Clones were sequenced by immunoSEQ multiplex PCR, and TCRdb holds only the in-frame ones, with some missing. The sample carries about 82,000 clones, 90% to 95% recorded once. The CDR3 spans 12 residues. Germline lookup yields CDR1 SEHNR and CDR2 FQNEAQ (reference sequence). Trimming cost V 3 bases and J 6 bases, with 6 bases left between them. The rearrangement joins TRBV7-9 to TRBJ2-1; D gene unclear. The starting material was peripheral blood, obtained on day 0 of AZD1222 vaccination. The source of this sequence is an adult in good health. The CDR3 DNA is TGTGCCAGCAGCTTGGAGCTCAATGAGCAGTTCTTC. It translates to CASSLELNEQFF. The whole variable domain, remainder taken from reference TRBV7-9 and TRBJ2-1, is DTGVSQNPRHKITKRGQNVTFRCDPISEHNRLYWYRQTLGQGPEFLTYFQNEAQLEKSRLLSDRFSAERPKGSFSTLEIQRTEQGDSAMYLCASSLELNEQFFGPGTRLTVL.